Below are 22 T cell receptor beta chains sequenced from a single sample in a study of human T cells and chemical hapten exposure. Time point here: pre-sensitization, week 0. Treatment described: therapeutic diphenylcyclopropenone sensitization with weekly scalp DPC. TCRdb recomputed calls from the RACE reads with MiXCR, one row per CDR3 protein. The profile covers approximately 370,000 distinct CDR3 sequences, with about 5% appearing a single time and approximately 8.2% taken by the ten largest. This sample comprised whole blood, obtained in connection with sensitization to the hapten diphenylcyclopropenone (DPC). The receptors were sampled from a young woman with alopecia areata. Some clones in this sample may be carry-over from other donors' samples.

This clonotype was picked up many times. This chain joins TRBV5-6 and TRBJ2-7; D is unresolved. This CDR3 is built from 11 residues. Trimming took off 1 base at V and 7 bases at J, with 6 bases between the two ends. Germline V gene data show CDR1 as SGHDT and CDR2 as YYEEEE. The CDR3 loop is CASSLRLEQYF. Written as DNA, the CDR3 is TGTGCCAGCAGCTTGCGGCTTGAGCAGTACTTC.

V usage is TRBV12-3 or TRBV12-4 and J usage is TRBJ1-5; 7 nucleotides match TRBD1. V dropped 1 base and J dropped 2; count of bases not matched to a gene: 5. The CDR3 is 16 amino acids. CDR3 sequence reads: CASSLGDSLRNQPQHF. CDR3 nucleotide sequence: TGTGCCAGCAGTTTAGGGGACAGCCTCCGCAATCAGCCCCAGCATTTT.

This clonotype was recorded many times. The genes are TRBV20-1 and TRBJ2-3, with 7 nucleotides matching TRBD2. From germline, CDR1 is DFQATT and CDR2 SNEGSKA (reference sequence). V dropped 3 bases and J dropped 6; count of bases not matched to a gene: 6. CDR3 size: 13 residues. CDR3: CSASPTSVDTQYF. The CDR3 bases are TGCAGTGCTAGTCCCACTAGCGTGGATACGCAGTATTTT.

The chain links TRBV27 to TRBJ1-4; D is possibly TRBD1 (5 bases). This CDR3 has 14 residues. CDR1 and CDR2 from the germline V gene are MNHEY and SMNVEV (reference sequence). V lost 11 bases, J lost 0 bases, and 13 bases lay in between. CDR3 bases: TGTGCCTCTCAAGGGGTCGCAACTAATGAAAAACTGTTTTTT. This translates into CASQGVATNEKLFF.

The V and J genes are TRBV25-1 and TRBJ1-3; no clear D. The germline V gene encodes CDR1 MGHDK and CDR2 SYGVNS. The CDR3 is 15 residues long. The V end lost 1 base, the J end lost 0 bases, and 7 bases lay between the germline ends. CDR3 sequence: CASSESGNSGNTIYF. Written as DNA, the CDR3 is TGTGCCAGCAGTGAATCTGGCAACTCTGGAAACACCATATATTTT.

The chain links TRBV12-3 or TRBV12-4 to TRBJ2-3, with TRBD2 matching over 7 bases. This CDR3 comprises 15 residues. V lost 3 bases to trimming and J lost 3 bases; unmatched junction nucleotides: 6. The CDR3 DNA follows: TGTGCCAGCAGTTTGGGGCTAGCGGCAACAGATACGCAGTATTTT. It is translated as CASSLGLAATDTQYF.

This clonotype was seen a few times. This chain uses TRBV4-3 with TRBJ1-5, with 7 bases aligning to TRBD1. Germline trimming cut 4 bases from V and 6 bases from J; bases unmatched to any gene: 9. The CDR3 is made up of 15 amino acids. Per the germline V gene, CDR1 is LGHNA and CDR2 is YSLEER. CDR3 loop: CASSRETGLSQPQHF. For the CDR3, the DNA is TGCGCCAGCAGCCGAGAGACAGGGTTAAGTCAGCCCCAGCATTTT.

This clonotype was observed a handful of times. The chain links TRBV4-1 to TRBJ2-1; 7 nucleotides match TRBD2. The CDR3 loop spans 15 amino acids. Germline loops: CDR1 MGHRA, CDR2 YSYEKL. V was clipped by 1 base and J by 5 bases; unmatched bases: 5. The CDR3 is CASSQAHSGDNEQFF. CDR3 nucleotide sequence: TGCGCCAGCAGCCAAGCCCACAGCGGGGACAATGAGCAGTTCTTC.

The sample holds many counts of this clonotype. V gene TRBV7-2 combines with J gene TRBJ2-3; tentative D call: TRBD2 (5 bases). The V gene's germline CDR1 is SGHTA and CDR2 FQGNSA. This CDR3 region has 15 residues. V was cut by 0 bases and J by 1 base, with 8 bases left in between. The CDR3 DNA reads TGTGCCAGCAGCTTAGCCGCGGGCCGCACAGATACGCAGTATTTT. Residues: CASSLAAGRTDTQYF.

Only a few counts were recorded for this clonotype. J is TRBJ2-1 and V is TRBV19; a possible D gene is TRBD1 (5 bases). Trimming pared 4 bases from V and 4 bases from J, leaving 8 bases between. Germline V gene sequence: CDR1 LNHDA, CDR2 SQIVND (reference sequence). CDR3 length equals 13 residues. CDR3 residues: CASSTTAYNEQFF. The CDR3 DNA reads TGTGCCAGTAGTACGACAGCTTACAATGAGCAGTTCTTC.

CDR3 region: CASSFGGSPLHF. CDR3 nucleotide sequence: TGTGCCAGCAGTTTCGGGGGTTCACCCCTCCACTTT. The chain couples TRBV12-3 or TRBV12-4 to TRBJ1-6; maybe TRBD1 (5 bases). CDR3 size: 12 residues. Between the trimmed V and J ends, which lost 3 bases and 9 bases, there was a span of 6 bases.

This clonotype was picked up a small number of times. Written as DNA, the CDR3 is TGTGCCAGTAGTCCCTTGGGCTCGGGCAGGGGGCCTTTTAATGAAAAACTGTTTTTT. Amino acid sequence: CASSPLGSGRGPFNEKLFF. V gene TRBV19 combines with J gene TRBJ1-4; 8 nucleotides match TRBD1. This CDR3 has 19 residues. V gave up 5 bases and J gave up 4 bases; unmatched junction bases: 18. Germline loops: CDR1 LNHDA, CDR2 SQIVND (reference sequence).

Ten or more counts support this clonotype. The chain carries TRBV25-1 and TRBJ2-7; no firm D call. This CDR3 is built from 15 residues. V lost 2 bases, J lost 2 bases, and 13 bases lay in between. CDR1 and CDR2 (germline): MGHDK, SYGVNS. In DNA form, the CDR3 reads TGTGCCAGCAGTGAAGTCGGCCTAGGAACCTACGAGCAGTACTTC. Translation gives CASSEVGLGTYEQYF.

This clonotype has a count of ten or more. This chain joins TRBV6-6 and TRBJ2-2, with D possibly being TRBD2 (6 bases). Germline loops: CDR1 MNHNY, CDR2 SVGAGI (reference sequence). This CDR3 is 13 amino acids long. V lost 6 bases and J 5 bases, leaving 10 bases between the germline ends. CDR3 protein: CASRASATGELFF. The CDR3 DNA sequence: TGTGCCAGCAGGGCTAGCGCAACCGGGGAGCTGTTTTTT.

J is TRBJ2-1 and V is TRBV7-3, with TRBD2 matching 9 bases. The V gene's germline CDR1 is SGHTA and CDR2 FQGTGA. Trimming at V came to 0 bases and at J to 6 bases, leaving 3 bases not matched to a gene. This CDR3 has 15 residues. The CDR3 nucleotides are TGTGCCAGCAGCTTAACGCGGGGGGGCTCCAATGAGCAGTTCTTC. Protein product: CASSLTRGGSNEQFF.

This sequence joins TRBV9 and TRBJ2-7; 7 nucleotides align to TRBD1. The CDR3 consists of 13 residues. With V trimmed by 4 bases and J by 5 bases, 6 bases remained unmatched. Germline CDR1 reads SGDLS; CDR2 reads YYNGEE. The CDR3 region has the DNA TGTGCCAGCAGCCCGGGACAGCAGAACGAGCAGTACTTC. It translates to CASSPGQQNEQYF.

This clonotype was found many times. V is TRBV5-1 and J is TRBJ1-3; a weak D match, TRBD1 (6 bases). V lost 4 bases and J lost 4, with 18 bases in between. CDR1 and CDR2 (germline): SGHRS, YFSETQ. This CDR3 spans 16 amino acids. CDR3 amino acids: CASSRWADRSGNTIYF. CDR3 DNA sequence: TGCGCCAGCAGCCGGTGGGCCGACAGGTCGGGAAACACCATATATTTT.

This clonotype was counted at least ten times. The genes are TRBV6-2 or TRBV6-3 and TRBJ1-5; D remains unclear. Trimming shortened V by 6 bases and J by 2 bases, and 11 bases separated the two germline ends. Germline values: CDR1 MNHEY, CDR2 SVGEGT. The CDR3 contains 14 residues. CDR3 coding DNA: TGTGCCAGCAGATGGGGTGAGCGCAATCAGCCCCAGCATTTT. Its protein product is CASRWGERNQPQHF.

This clonotype was seen ten or more times. V and J are TRBV3-1 and TRBJ1-1; D ambiguous. V was trimmed by 2 bases and J by 1 base, leaving 8 bases between them. Per germline, CDR1 LGHDT and CDR2 YNNKEL (reference sequence). The CDR3 loop spans 14 amino acids. The CDR3 DNA is TGTGCCAGCAGCCAAAACACCGAGAACACTGAAGCTTTCTTT. Translating it yields CASSQNTENTEAFF.

This chain joins TRBV7-2 and TRBJ2-3; 8 bases are a match to TRBD2. Germline V lookup: CDR1 SGHTA, CDR2 FQGNSA. The CDR3 loop spans 16 amino acids. Unmatched junction bases numbered 9, after V lost 7 bases and J lost 0 bases. The DNA for the CDR3 is TGTGCCAGCACCCAATCCGGGACTAGGAGCACAGATACGCAGTATTTT. Amino acids: CASTQSGTRSTDTQYF.

In this sample, this clonotype turned up many times. This sequence joins TRBV2 and TRBJ2-6, with D perhaps TRBD2 (6 bases). CDR3 length equals 17 residues. Germline assignment: CDR1 SNHLY and CDR2 FYNNEI. V dropped 5 bases and J dropped 4 bases, with 18 bases sitting between them. The CDR3: CASSRENLGSGANVLTF. CDR3 in DNA: TGTGCCAGCAGTCGGGAGAACTTGGGGTCCGGGGCCAACGTCCTGACTTTC.

The chain couples TRBV10-3 to TRBJ2-1; D tentatively reads TRBD1 or TRBD2 (6 bases each). This CDR3 is 15 amino acids long. CDR1 ENHRY and CDR2 SYGVKD come from the germline V gene. Trimming removed 0 bases at V and 4 bases at J, with 10 bases between. The chain's CDR3 is CAISESGGLYNEQFF. CDR3 bases: TGTGCCATCAGTGAGTCGGGGGGCCTTTACAATGAGCAGTTCTTC.